Sequencing of this T cell receptor beta chain was carried out in a study of cytomegalovirus exposure and HLA in healthy donors. It was with 60 Vbeta and 13 Jbeta primers that the PCR ran. TCRdb's copy holds only in-frame clones and misses some; the assay was immunoSEQ multiplex PCR. The sample contains some 200,000 clones, approximately 90% of which appear only once. CDR3 size: 16 residues. Germline assignment: CDR1 MNHEY and CDR2 SMNVEV (reference sequence). J gave up 7 bases and V 3 bases, and 6 bases lay outside the gene matches. Study-wide findings and caveats: It was in a later analysis that TCR association rates were seen to vary by HLA locus, highest for DRB1 and lowest for HLA-C. CMV serostatus stood as the only immune exposure information on hand. The study put 150 to 200 TCR beta chains on its list as cytomegalovirus-associated.

On this clone: Its matching antigen is unknown.

The TCR was taken from a woman aged 18-35 years in good health and CMV-seronegative. The V call is TRBV27, the J call TRBJ2-2, with 12 positions matching TRBD2. The sequencing input was PBMCs. Here the CDR3 reads CASSLASGGALGELFF. The CDR3 bases are TGTGCCAGCAGTTTGGCTAGCGGGGGGGCCCTCGGGGAGCTGTTTTTT.